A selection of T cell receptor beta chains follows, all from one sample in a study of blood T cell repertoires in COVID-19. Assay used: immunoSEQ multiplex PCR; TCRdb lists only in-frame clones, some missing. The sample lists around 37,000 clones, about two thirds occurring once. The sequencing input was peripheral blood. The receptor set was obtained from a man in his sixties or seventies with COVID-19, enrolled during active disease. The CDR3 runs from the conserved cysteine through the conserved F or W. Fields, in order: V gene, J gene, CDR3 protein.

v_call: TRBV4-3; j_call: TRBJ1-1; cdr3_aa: CASSVSRGYRVEAFF
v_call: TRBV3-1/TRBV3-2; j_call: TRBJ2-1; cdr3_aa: CASSQEFTGAYNEQFF
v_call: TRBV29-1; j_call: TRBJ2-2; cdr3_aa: CSANTEGGELFF
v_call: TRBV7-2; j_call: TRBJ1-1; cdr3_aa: CASSRDRVNTEAFF
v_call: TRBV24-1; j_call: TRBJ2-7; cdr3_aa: CATSDTTTDRLYEQYF
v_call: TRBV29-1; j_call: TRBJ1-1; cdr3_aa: CSVAAGVGAEAFF
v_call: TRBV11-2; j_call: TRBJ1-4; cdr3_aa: CASSLEWGGKLFF
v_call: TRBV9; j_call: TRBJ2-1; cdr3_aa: CASSVDGQISNEQFF
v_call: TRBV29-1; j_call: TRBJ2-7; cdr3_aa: CSVEKTRTGEQYF
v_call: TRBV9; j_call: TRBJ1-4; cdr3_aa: CASSPRVGGTNEKLFF
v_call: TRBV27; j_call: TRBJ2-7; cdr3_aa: CASSLARTSVEQYF
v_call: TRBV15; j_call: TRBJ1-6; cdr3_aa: CATRDSSYNSPLHF
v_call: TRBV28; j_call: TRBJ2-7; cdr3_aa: CASSPTWDGGWYF
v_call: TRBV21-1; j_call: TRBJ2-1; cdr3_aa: CASIRTLAEPPEQFF
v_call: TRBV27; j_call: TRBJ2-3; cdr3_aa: CASSSSSGGGDTQYF
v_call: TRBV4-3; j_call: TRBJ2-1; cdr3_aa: CASSHVASGGVDSYNEQFF
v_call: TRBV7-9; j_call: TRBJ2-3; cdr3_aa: CASTHPGLAGGRASTDTQYF
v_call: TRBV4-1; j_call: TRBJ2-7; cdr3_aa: CASSHLKGPYEQYF
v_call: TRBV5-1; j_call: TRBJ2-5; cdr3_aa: CASSLGGQQETQYF
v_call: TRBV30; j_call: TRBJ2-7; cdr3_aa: CAWSVFSYYEQYF
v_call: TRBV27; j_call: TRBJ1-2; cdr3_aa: CASSLSGGHGYTF
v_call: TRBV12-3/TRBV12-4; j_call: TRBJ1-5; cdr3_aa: CASSLAYQPQHF
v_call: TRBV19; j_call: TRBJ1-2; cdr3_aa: CASSPRQELGYTF
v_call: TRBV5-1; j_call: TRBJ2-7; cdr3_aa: CASSLDLSSYEQYF
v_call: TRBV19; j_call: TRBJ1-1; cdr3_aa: CASSLLSGRGNTEAFF
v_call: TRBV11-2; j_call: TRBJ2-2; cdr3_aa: CALGGRELFF
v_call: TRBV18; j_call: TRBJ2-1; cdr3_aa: CASSKGLAGGLEQFF
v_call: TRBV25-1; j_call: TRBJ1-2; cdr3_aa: CASSEGRGNGRTF
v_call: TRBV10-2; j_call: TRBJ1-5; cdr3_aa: CASSDVVRVNQPQHF
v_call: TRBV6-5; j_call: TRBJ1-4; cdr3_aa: CASSFDSRSTNEKLFF
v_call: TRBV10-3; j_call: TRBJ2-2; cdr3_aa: CAISEPTQAGELFF
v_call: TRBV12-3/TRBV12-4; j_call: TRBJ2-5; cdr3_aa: CASSKTYQGTQYF
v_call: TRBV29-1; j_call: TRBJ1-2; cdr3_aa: CSVEDARDINYGYTF
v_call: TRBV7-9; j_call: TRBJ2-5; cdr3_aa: CASSPDWLGTQYF
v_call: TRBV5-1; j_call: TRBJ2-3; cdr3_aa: CASSGTGEDTQYF
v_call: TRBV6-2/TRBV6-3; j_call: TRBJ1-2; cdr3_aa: CASSQGAPGYTF
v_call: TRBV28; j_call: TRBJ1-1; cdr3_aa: CASSGGNTEAFF
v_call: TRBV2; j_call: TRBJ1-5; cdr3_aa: CASSADRGGEPQHF
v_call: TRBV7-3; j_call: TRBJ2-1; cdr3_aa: CASSFSGGNYNEQFF
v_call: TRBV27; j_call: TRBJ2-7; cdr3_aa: CASSFGTGGNEQYF
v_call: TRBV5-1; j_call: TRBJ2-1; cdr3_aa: CASSLRFYNEQFF
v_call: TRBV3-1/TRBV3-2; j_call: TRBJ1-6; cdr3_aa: CASSGGQGRSPLHF